The 27 T cell receptor beta chains below all came from one sample that was sequenced in a study of technical replicates of blood from a few donors. TCRdb's copy holds only in-frame clones and misses some; the assay was immunoSEQ multiplex PCR. This repertoire shows approximately 97,000 clones, 90% to 97% found once; its top ten account for less than 0.45%. The sequenced sample was T cells isolated from PBMCs. Receptors were obtained from a human donor in good health.

The rearrangement joins TRBV6-1 to TRBJ2-2; TRBD1 is a possible D gene (5 bases). Deletions cut 1 base from V and 7 bases from J, with 10 bases between. CDR3 length: 14 amino acids. CDR1 MNHNS and CDR2 SASEGT come from the germline V gene. The CDR3 coding sequence is TGTGCCAGCAGTGAAGGGGGCGCAGACGGGGAGCTGTTTTTT. It translates to CASSEGGADGELFF.

This sequence joins TRBV6-1 and TRBJ1-6; 7 bases are shared with TRBD1. Germline-derived CDR1 and CDR2 are MNHNS and SASEGT. The CDR3 is 13 residues long. Trimming cost V 2 bases and J 13 bases; bases outside gene matches: 5. The CDR3 protein is CASSERDSTPLHF. For the CDR3, the DNA is TGTGCCAGCAGTGAACGGGACAGTACTCCCCTCCACTTT.

The V call is TRBV5-4, the J call TRBJ2-1, with 8 bases aligning to TRBD1. V trimming: 0 bases; J trimming: 10 bases; junction bases outside the gene matches: 3. The CDR3 runs to 13 residues. Germline V CDR1 and CDR2: SGHNT, YYREEE (reference sequence). CDR3 bases: TGTGCCAGCAGCTTGGAATCAGGGGGCGAGCAGTTCTTC. Its protein is CASSLESGGEQFF.

The chain links TRBV9 to TRBJ2-1; D is uncertain. Germline V CDR1 and CDR2: SGDLS, YYNGEE. This CDR3 is built from 14 residues. V gave up 7 bases and J gave up 9 bases, with 20 bases separating them. DNA for the CDR3: TGTGCCAGCTCCGGTAAAGAAGAGTTCGGTGAGCAGTTCTTC. Translating it yields CASSGKEEFGEQFF.

V gene TRBV4-1 combines with J gene TRBJ1-2, with TRBD1 matching 9 bases. J gave up 8 bases and V 3 bases, and 10 bases lay outside the gene matches. In germline, CDR1 is MGHRA, CDR2 YSYEKL. The CDR3 is 15 residues long. CDR3 DNA: TGCGCCAGCAGCCAGTATTTACAGGGGGCCGGAGGCTACACCTTC. Encoded protein: CASSQYLQGAGGYTF.

The rearrangement uses TRBV6-5 and TRBJ1-1, with TRBD1 as a possible D gene (5 bases). Germline V lookup: CDR1 MNHEY, CDR2 SVGAGI. Trimming pared 6 bases from V and 3 bases from J, leaving 8 bases between. This CDR3 spans 12 amino acids. In nucleotides, the CDR3 is TGTGCCAGCAGCTCAGGGTACACTGAAGCTTTCTTT. As protein: CASSSGYTEAFF.

J is TRBJ1-4 and V is TRBV30, with D maybe TRBD1 (6 bases). The CDR3 has 15 amino acids. V lost 0 bases to trimming and J lost 10 bases, with 18 bases between them. Germline CDR1 reads GTSNPN; CDR2 reads SVGIG (reference sequence). CDR3 protein: CAWSVSAGATGKLFF. The CDR3 region has the DNA TGTGCCTGGAGTGTATCAGCGGGGGCTACGGGAAAACTGTTTTTT.

The chain combines TRBV5-1 with TRBJ2-7; 7 nucleotides agree with TRBD2. The germline CDR1 and CDR2 sequences are SGHRS and YFSETQ. Germline trimming cut 4 bases from V and 2 bases from J; bases unmatched to any gene: 6. The CDR3 covers 14 residues. CDR3 residues: CASSASGETYEQYF. The CDR3, as DNA: TGCGCCAGCAGCGCGAGCGGGGAGACCTACGAGCAGTACTTC.

This chain links TRBV2 with TRBJ2-5; 8 bases line up with TRBD1. In germline, CDR1 is SNHLY, CDR2 FYNNEI. This CDR3 is built from 14 residues. With 6 bases clipped from V and 6 bases from J, the junction kept 9 bases outside the gene matches. DNA for the CDR3: TGTGCCAGCAGGGGGACAGGTGGAGGTCAGACCCAGTACTTC. This encodes CASRGTGGGQTQYF.

The chain carries TRBV11-2 and TRBJ1-1, with 7 bases fitting TRBD1. Germline lookup yields CDR1 SGHAT and CDR2 FQNNGV. The CDR3 runs 13 residues. The V gene end was trimmed by 0 bases and the J gene end by 10 bases; junction bases not matched to a gene: 5. The CDR3 region has the DNA TGTGCCAGCAGCTTAGACTTTCGGGACAGAGCTTTCTTT. This encodes CASSLDFRDRAFF.

This chain joins TRBV5-1 and TRBJ1-3; D is ambiguous. Germline values: CDR1 SGHRS, CDR2 YFSETQ. Deletions cut 4 bases from V and 1 base from J, with 6 bases between. CDR3 length: 13 residues. The CDR3 spells CASSMASGNTIYF. Written as DNA, the CDR3 is TGCGCCAGCAGCATGGCGTCTGGAAACACCATATATTTT. Drawing the rest from reference TRBV5-1 and TRBJ1-3, the complete variable domain is KAGVTQTPRYLIKTRGQQVTLSCSPISGHRSVSWYQQTPGQGLQFLFEYFSETQRNKGNFPGRFSGRQFSNSRSEMNVSTLELGDSALYLCASSMASGNTIYFGEGSWLTVV.

This clone was picked up one time. The J gene is TRBJ1-1, the V gene TRBV6-5; no definite D call. Germline V gene lookup returns CDR1 MNHEY and CDR2 SVGAGI. Trimming took off 7 bases at V and 4 bases at J, with 13 bases between the two ends. The CDR3 is 13 amino acids. Written as DNA, the CDR3 is TGTGCCAGCACCCCCCCTAGCCGCACTGAAGCTTTCTTT. It yields the protein CASTPPSRTEAFF.

CDR3 sequence: CSVESVSETQYF. The DNA of the CDR3 is TGCAGCGTTGAGTCAGTCTCAGAGACCCAGTACTTC. This chain joins TRBV29-1 and TRBJ2-5; D not resolved. Trimming stripped 3 bases from V and 4 bases from J, with 9 bases between. This CDR3 is 12 amino acids long. CDR1 and CDR2 from the germline V gene are SQVTM and ANQGSEA.

This rearrangement joins TRBV19 to TRBJ2-1; 16 bases map to TRBD2. The CDR3 contains 21 residues. Per germline, CDR1 LNHDA and CDR2 SQIVND (reference sequence). Trimming at V came to 4 bases and at J to 5 bases, leaving 17 bases not matched to a gene. CDR3 sequence reads: CASSTGTSGRAGVSDNNEQFF. CDR3 coding DNA: TGTGCCAGTAGTACCGGGACTAGCGGGAGGGCCGGGGTGTCGGATAACAATGAGCAGTTCTTC.

The chain is built from TRBV13 and TRBJ2-7; D is perhaps TRBD1 (6 bases). Between the trimmed V and J ends, which lost 3 bases and 3 bases, there was a span of 12 bases. CDR1 is PRHDT and CDR2 is FYEKMQ in the germline V gene (reference sequence). This CDR3 contains 14 residues. The CDR3 loop reads CASSFGRGDYEQYF. CDR3 bases: TGTGCCAGCAGCTTCGGCAGGGGAGACTACGAGCAGTACTTC. The full variable domain, completed using reference TRBV13 and TRBJ2-7, is AAGVIQSPRHLIKEKRETATLKCYPIPRHDTVYWYQQGPGQDPQFLISFYEKMQSDKGSIPDRFSAQQFSDYHSELNMSSLELGDSALYFCASSFGRGDYEQYFGPGTRLTVT.

J is TRBJ2-1 and V is TRBV27, with a possible D match to TRBD2 (7 bases). CDR3 size: 18 residues. V dropped 7 bases and J dropped 5 bases, with 27 bases sitting between them. Germline lookup yields CDR1 MNHEY and CDR2 SMNVEV (reference sequence). The chain's CDR3 is CASISRGVLPGLNNEQFF. The CDR3 coding sequence is TGTGCCAGCATATCCAGGGGCGTACTTCCGGGACTAAACAATGAGCAGTTCTTC.

The chain is built from TRBV21-1 and TRBJ1-1; TRBD1, the D gene given by the table, was not confirmed from the DNA. TRBV21-1 is a documented pseudogene. The CDR3 has 12 residues. CDR3 sequence: CASSKDRFEAFF. CDR3 sequence (DNA): TGTGCCAGCAGCAAAGACAGGTTTGAAGCTTTCTTT.

CDR3 bases: TGTGCCAGCAGTTACCGCGGACAGTTAGAAGCTTTCTTT. Amino acids: CASSYRGQLEAFF. The V and J genes are TRBV6-5 and TRBJ1-1; maybe TRBD1 (6 bases). Trimming took 2 bases from V and 8 from J, leaving 12 bases between them. The CDR3 covers 13 residues. CDR1 and CDR2 from the germline V gene are MNHEY and SVGAGI.

The chain employs TRBV10-3 and TRBJ2-2; tentative D call: TRBD1 (5 bases). The CDR3 contains 14 residues. CDR1 and CDR2 from the germline V gene are ENHRY and SYGVKD. Deletions cut 6 bases from V and 4 bases from J, with 12 bases between. The CDR3 loop is CAISFRAGTGELFF. The CDR3 nucleotides read TGTGCCATCAGCTTCAGGGCCGGCACCGGGGAGCTGTTTTTT.

V gene TRBV27 combines with J gene TRBJ2-1; 9 nucleotides align to TRBD1. Looked up from germline, CDR1 is MNHEY and CDR2 is SMNVEV (reference sequence). The CDR3 sequence is 15 residues long. Trimming removed 6 bases from V and 0 bases from J; junction bases left unmatched: 3. CDR3 bases: TGTGCCAGCAGGGGACAGGGAAGCTCCTACAATGAGCAGTTCTTC. Encoded protein: CASRGQGSSYNEQFF.

This chain connects TRBV4-3 to TRBJ2-3, with TRBD2 matching over 7 bases. This CDR3 is built from 15 residues. Losses at the gene ends were 0 bases for V and 5 bases for J; bases not matched to a gene: 5. Germline assignment: CDR1 LGHNA and CDR2 YSLEER. The CDR3, as DNA: TGCGCCAGCAGCCAAGATGCGGGAGAGGGAGATACGCAGTATTTT. It codes for CASSQDAGEGDTQYF.

The chain employs TRBV5-6 and TRBJ2-7; no clear D. The CDR3 covers 13 residues. Germline V gene lookup returns CDR1 SGHDT and CDR2 YYEEEE. V dropped 2 bases and J dropped 3 bases, with 9 bases sitting between them. The CDR3 sequence is CASSFDGDYEQYF. CDR3 coding DNA: TGTGCCAGCAGCTTCGATGGAGACTACGAGCAGTACTTC.

In its sample, this clone was seen once. V gene TRBV28 combines with J gene TRBJ2-3; TRBD1 might be the D (6 bases). CDR3 length: 18 residues. V gave up 5 bases and J gave up 2 bases, with 23 bases separating them. CDR1 and CDR2 from the germline V gene are MDHEN and SYDVKM. The CDR3 sequence: CASSHGTLDRLNTDTQYF. The DNA for the CDR3 is TGTGCCAGCAGTCACGGAACCTTAGACAGGCTAAACACAGATACGCAGTATTTT.

The chain has TRBV21-1 and TRBJ2-7; TRBD1, the D gene given by the table, was not confirmed from the DNA. TRBV21-1 is a pseudogene. CDR3 length: 14 residues. CDR3 in amino acids: CASRTALLSYEQYF. CDR3 nucleotide sequence: TGTGCCAGCAGGACAGCCCTTTTATCCTACGAGCAGTACTTC.

The V and J genes are TRBV28 and TRBJ2-7; 8 bases line up with TRBD2. After removal of 5 bases from V and 4 bases from J, the junction contained 10 bases not matched to a gene. The germline gives CDR1 MDHEN, CDR2 SYDVKM. CDR3 length equals 15 residues. CDR3 nucleotide sequence: TGTGCCAGCAGTCCCCCGGGGGGGCAAAGGTACGAGCAGTACTTC. It specifies CASSPPGGQRYEQYF. The full variable domain, in which reference TRBV28 and TRBJ2-7 provide the parts outside the CDR3, is DVKVTQSSRYLVKRTGEKVFLECVQDMDHENMFWYRQDPGLGLRLIYFSYDVKMKEKGDIPEGYSVSREKKERFSLILESASTNQTSMYLCASSPPGGQRYEQYFGPGTRLTVT.

This chain uses TRBV19 with TRBJ1-1; TRBD1 agrees at 7 bases. The trim removed 5 bases at V and 4 bases at J, leaving 7 bases unmatched. Germline loops: CDR1 LNHDA, CDR2 SQIVND (reference sequence). The CDR3 extends over 14 amino acids. This CDR3 is CASSPGGRTTEAFF. The CDR3 bases are TGTGCCAGTAGTCCAGGGGGTCGGACCACTGAAGCTTTCTTT.

The genes are TRBV11-3 and TRBJ2-1; maybe TRBD2 (6 bases). Trimming cost V 2 bases and J 1 base, with 15 bases left between them. This CDR3 spans 17 amino acids. The germline V gene has CDR1 SGHNT and CDR2 YENEEA. This CDR3 reads CASSLISSAGSYNEQFF. The CDR3 DNA sequence: TGTGCCAGCAGCTTAATTTCTAGCGCCGGGTCCTACAATGAGCAGTTCTTC.